The clone carrying this T cell receptor beta chain was detected many times. Antigen: not known. All TCR cDNA molecules were individually tagged with a unique molecular identifier. TCRdb called the 5' RACE reads again in MiXCR, with one record for every CDR3 protein. The sample has about 22,000 distinct CDR3 sequences, under 3.5% seen once. Stated time point: sample taken at primary tumor resection. Donation came from 70 or so patients with untreated early-stage non-small cell lung cancer. The study sequenced unsorted whole RNA from tumor, nontumor lung or frozen PBMC. These data are taken from a study of spatial heterogeneity in lung cancer. Notes on the study in general: Ubiquitous nonsynonymous mutations were tracked by counts of ubiquitous expanded TCRs, and regional ones by counts of regional expanded TCRs. In tumors, expanded intratumoral alpha and beta TCR counts tracked mutation counts.

CDR3 length: 18 amino acids. With 2 bases removed from V and 2 bases from J, the gap between germline ends came to 20 bases. Germline V gene data show CDR1 as MDHEN and CDR2 as SYDVKM. The chain has TRBV28 and TRBJ2-3, with D possibly being TRBD2 (6 bases). The source is a male donor with early-stage non-small cell lung cancer. Sample: lung tumor tissue, taken at surgery. CDR3 sequence reads: CASSLIDRLVQNTDTQYF. In DNA, the CDR3 is TGTGCCAGCAGTTTAATTGATCGACTAGTCCAAAACACAGATACGCAGTATTTT.